Presented here are 9 T cell receptor beta chains from one specimen sequenced in a study of beta chain features in type 1 diabetes. Reverse transcription of all isolated RNA meant that expressed TCRB transcripts were sequenced. Assay used: immunoSEQ multiplex PCR; TCRdb lists only in-frame clones, some missing. The sample lists around 310,000 clones; approximately 9.9% were seen once. Sequenced: naive CD4+ T cells from blood. These receptor sequences come from a woman in her 30s in good health.

The genes are TRBV9 and TRBJ2-7; 10 positions agree with TRBD1. The CDR3 has 15 residues. Germline loops: CDR1 SGDLS, CDR2 YYNGEE. Germline trimming cut 0 bases from V and 4 bases from J; bases unmatched to any gene: 4. The CDR3 spells CASSVEGQGFYEQYF. The CDR3 DNA is TGTGCCAGCAGCGTAGAGGGACAGGGGTTTTACGAGCAGTACTTC.

The chain carries TRBV7-8 and TRBJ2-7; 7 bases are a match to TRBD1. Germline V CDR1 and CDR2: SGHVS, FQNEAQ. The CDR3 runs to 12 residues. After removal of 3 bases from V and 6 bases from J, the junction contained 2 bases not matched to a gene. CDR3 sequence: CASSLTGLEQYF. CDR3 nucleotides: TGTGCCAGCAGCTTGACAGGGCTCGAGCAGTACTTC.

V is TRBV28 and J is TRBJ2-4, with 7 bases identical to TRBD1. V trimming: 5 bases; J trimming: 4 bases; junction bases outside the gene matches: 5. Per germline, CDR1 MDHEN and CDR2 SYDVKM. There are 14 residues in the CDR3. The CDR3 is CASSPGTAKNIQYF. The CDR3, as DNA: TGTGCCAGCAGTCCCGGGACAGCGAAAAACATTCAGTACTTC.

About this clone: Other nucleotide sequences from this sample produce the same CDR3. The chain employs TRBV5-1 and TRBJ2-1, with TRBD1 identical over 9 bases. The CDR3 sequence is 14 residues long. The ends lost 4 bases at V and 5 bases at J; junction bases unmatched: 4. Germline lookup yields CDR1 SGHRS and CDR2 YFSETQ. CDR3 nucleotide sequence: TGCGCCAGCAGCCCACAGGGGGCTGACAATGAGCAGTTCTTC. It codes for CASSPQGADNEQFF.

This clone was seen only a few times. The chain is built from TRBV27 and TRBJ1-2; 8 bases fit TRBD1. CDR3 length: 14 residues. Germline CDR1 and CDR2: MNHEY and SMNVEV (reference sequence). With 4 bases clipped from V and 5 bases from J, the junction kept 6 bases outside the gene matches. The DNA of the CDR3 is TGTGCCAGCAGTTCCTCAGGGGGCTGGTATGGCTACACCTTC. As protein: CASSSSGGWYGYTF.

The chain has TRBV7-2 and TRBJ2-7; 15 bases map to TRBD2. The CDR3 runs to 14 residues. CDR1 SGHTA and CDR2 FQGNSA come from the germline V gene. V gave up 4 bases and J gave up 12 bases; unmatched junction bases: 7. In DNA, the CDR3 is TGTGCCAGCAGCTCGGGACTAGCGGGAGGCCCGTGGTACTTC. Encoded protein: CASSSGLAGGPWYF.

This chain uses TRBV4-3 with TRBJ2-1, with 7 bases aligning to TRBD2. Germline CDR1 is LGHNA and CDR2 is YSLEER. The CDR3 runs to 14 residues. The trim removed 3 bases at V and 2 bases at J, leaving 1 base unmatched. The CDR3 is CASSHTSAYNEQFF. The CDR3 nucleotides read TGCGCCAGCAGCCATACTAGCGCCTACAATGAGCAGTTCTTC.

This clone has just a few counts. The rearrangement uses TRBV4-1 and TRBJ2-7, with TRBD1 identical over 8 bases. The V gene's germline CDR1 is MGHRA and CDR2 YSYEKL. There are 16 residues in the CDR3. V shed 0 bases, J shed 4 bases, and the junction held 8 bases outside the gene matches. The CDR3 loop reads CASSQDPGRGLYEQYF. CDR3 bases: TGCGCCAGCAGCCAAGATCCTGGCAGGGGGCTGTACGAGCAGTACTTC.

J is TRBJ2-5 and V is TRBV2; 8 bases are a match to TRBD2. V shed 6 bases, J shed 3 bases, and the junction held 3 bases outside the gene matches. This CDR3 comprises 13 residues. Germline values: CDR1 SNHLY, CDR2 FYNNEI. The CDR3 loop is CASRGGRKETQYF. CDR3 DNA sequence: TGTGCCAGCAGGGGCGGGAGGAAAGAGACCCAGTACTTC.